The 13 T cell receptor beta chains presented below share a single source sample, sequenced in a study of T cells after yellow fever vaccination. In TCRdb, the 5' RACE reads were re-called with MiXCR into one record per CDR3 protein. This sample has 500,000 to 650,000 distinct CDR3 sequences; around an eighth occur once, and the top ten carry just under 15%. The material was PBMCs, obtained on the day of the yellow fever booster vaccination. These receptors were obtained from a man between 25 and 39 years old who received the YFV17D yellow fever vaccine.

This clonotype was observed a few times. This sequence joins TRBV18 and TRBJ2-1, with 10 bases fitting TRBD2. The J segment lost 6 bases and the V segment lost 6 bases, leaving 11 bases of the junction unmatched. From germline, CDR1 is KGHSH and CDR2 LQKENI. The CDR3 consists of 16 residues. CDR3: CASSPTASGSSNEQFF. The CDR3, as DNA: TGTGCCAGCTCGCCTACCGCTAGCGGGAGCTCCAATGAGCAGTTCTTC.

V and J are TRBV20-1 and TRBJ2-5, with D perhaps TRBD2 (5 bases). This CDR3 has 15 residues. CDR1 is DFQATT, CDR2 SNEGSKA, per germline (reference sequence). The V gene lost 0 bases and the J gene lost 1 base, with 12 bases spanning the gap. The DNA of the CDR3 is TGCAGTGCTAGAGACCCTCTAGCAGCCCAAGAGACCCAGTACTTC. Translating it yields CSARDPLAAQETQYF.

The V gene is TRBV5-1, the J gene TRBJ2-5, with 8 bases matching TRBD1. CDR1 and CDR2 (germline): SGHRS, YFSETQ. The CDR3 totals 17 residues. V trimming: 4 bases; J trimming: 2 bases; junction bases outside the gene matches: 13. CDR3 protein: CASSPRTGWIGQETQYF. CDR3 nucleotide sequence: TGCGCCAGCAGCCCCCGGACAGGGTGGATAGGGCAAGAGACCCAGTACTTC.

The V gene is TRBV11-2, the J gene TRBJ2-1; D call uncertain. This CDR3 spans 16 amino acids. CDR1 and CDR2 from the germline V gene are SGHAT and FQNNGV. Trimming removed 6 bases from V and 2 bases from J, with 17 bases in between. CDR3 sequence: CASRQEMRAPYNEQFF. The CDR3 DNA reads TGTGCCAGCAGGCAGGAGATGCGCGCGCCCTACAATGAGCAGTTCTTC.

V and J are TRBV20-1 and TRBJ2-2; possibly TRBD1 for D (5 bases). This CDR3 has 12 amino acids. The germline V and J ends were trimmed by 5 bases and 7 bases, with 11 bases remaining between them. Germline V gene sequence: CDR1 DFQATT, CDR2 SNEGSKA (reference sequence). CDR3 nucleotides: TGCAGTGCTGCCCAGGGCCACGGGGAGCTGTTTTTT. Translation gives CSAAQGHGELFF.

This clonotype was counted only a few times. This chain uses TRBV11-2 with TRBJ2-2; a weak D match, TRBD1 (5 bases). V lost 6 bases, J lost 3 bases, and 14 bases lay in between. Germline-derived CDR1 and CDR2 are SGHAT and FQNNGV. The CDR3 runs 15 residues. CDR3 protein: CASSNGRADTGELFF. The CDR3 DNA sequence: TGTGCCAGCAGTAACGGCAGGGCCGACACCGGGGAGCTGTTTTTT.

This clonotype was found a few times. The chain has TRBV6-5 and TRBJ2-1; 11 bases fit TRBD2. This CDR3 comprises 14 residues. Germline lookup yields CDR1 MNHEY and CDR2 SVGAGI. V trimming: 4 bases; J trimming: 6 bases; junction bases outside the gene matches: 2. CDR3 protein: CASSSTSGSNEQFF. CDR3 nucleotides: TGTGCCAGCAGTTCAACTAGCGGGAGCAATGAGCAGTTCTTC.

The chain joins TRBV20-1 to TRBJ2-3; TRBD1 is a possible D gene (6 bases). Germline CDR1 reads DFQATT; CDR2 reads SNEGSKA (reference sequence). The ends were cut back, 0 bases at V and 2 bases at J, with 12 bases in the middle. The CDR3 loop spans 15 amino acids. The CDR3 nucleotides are TGCAGTGCTAGAGACCAAGGGGGTTCCACAGATACGCAGTATTTT. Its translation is CSARDQGGSTDTQYF.

In nucleotides, the CDR3 is TGTGCCAGCAGCTCCTGGGGGAGCAGCACAGATACGCAGTATTTT. Its translation: CASSSWGSSTDTQYF. The chain employs TRBV7-8 and TRBJ2-3, with D perhaps given as TRBD1 or TRBD2 (5 bases each). With 4 bases removed from V and 0 bases from J, the gap between germline ends came to 11 bases. The CDR3 length is 15 residues. From germline, CDR1 is SGHVS and CDR2 FQNEAQ. Complete variable domain (other parts from reference TRBV7-8 and TRBJ2-3): GAGVSQSPRYKVAKRGQDVALRCDPISGHVSLFWYQQALGQGPEFLTYFQNEAQLDKSGLPSDRFFAERPEGSVSTLKIQRTQQEDSAVYLCASSSWGSSTDTQYFGPGTRLTVL.

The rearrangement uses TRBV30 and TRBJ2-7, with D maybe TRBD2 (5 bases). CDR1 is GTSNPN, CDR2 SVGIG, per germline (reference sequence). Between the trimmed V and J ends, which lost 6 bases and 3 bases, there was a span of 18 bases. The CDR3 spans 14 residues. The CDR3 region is CACSFSGSLYEQYF. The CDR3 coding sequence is TGTGCCTGCTCCTTTTCTGGGAGTCTCTACGAGCAGTACTTC. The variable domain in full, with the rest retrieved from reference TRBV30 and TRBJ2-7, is SQTIHQWPATLVQPVGSPLSLECTVEGTSNPNLYWYRQAAGRGLQLLFYSVGIGQISSEVPQNLSASRPQDRQFILSSKKLLLSDSGFYLCACSFSGSLYEQYFGPGTRLTVT.

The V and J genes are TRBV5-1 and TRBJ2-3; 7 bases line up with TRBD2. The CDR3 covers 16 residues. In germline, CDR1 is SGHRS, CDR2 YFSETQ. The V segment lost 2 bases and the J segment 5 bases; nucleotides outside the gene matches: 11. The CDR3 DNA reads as TGCGCCAGCAGCTTCAGTCTGGCGGGAGAGGGAGATACGCAGTATTTT. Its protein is CASSFSLAGEGDTQYF.

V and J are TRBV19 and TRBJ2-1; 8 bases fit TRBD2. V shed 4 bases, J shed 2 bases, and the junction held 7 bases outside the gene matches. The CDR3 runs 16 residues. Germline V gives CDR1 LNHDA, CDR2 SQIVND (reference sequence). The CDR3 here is CASSSDGAGAYNEQFF. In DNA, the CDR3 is TGTGCCAGTAGTAGCGATGGAGCGGGAGCCTACAATGAGCAGTTCTTC.

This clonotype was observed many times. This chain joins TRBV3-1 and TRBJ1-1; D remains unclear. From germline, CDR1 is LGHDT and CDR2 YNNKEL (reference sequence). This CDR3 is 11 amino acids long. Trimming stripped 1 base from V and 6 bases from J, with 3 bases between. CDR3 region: CASSQGAEAFF. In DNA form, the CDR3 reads TGTGCCAGCAGCCAAGGAGCTGAAGCTTTCTTT.